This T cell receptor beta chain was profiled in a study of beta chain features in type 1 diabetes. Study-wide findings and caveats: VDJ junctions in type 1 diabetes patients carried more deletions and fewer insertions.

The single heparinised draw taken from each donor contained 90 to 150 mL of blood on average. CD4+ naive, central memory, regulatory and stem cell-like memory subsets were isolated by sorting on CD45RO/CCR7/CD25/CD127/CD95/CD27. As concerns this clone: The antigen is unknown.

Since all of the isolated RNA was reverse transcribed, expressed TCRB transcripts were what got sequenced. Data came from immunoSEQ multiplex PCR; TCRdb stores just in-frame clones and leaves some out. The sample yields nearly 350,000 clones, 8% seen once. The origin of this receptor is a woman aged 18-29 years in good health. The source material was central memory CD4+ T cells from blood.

CDR3 sequence: CASSQGDIYGHRFF. CDR3 DNA sequence: TGTGCCAGCAGCCAAGGAGATATATATGGGCACCGGTTTTTT. The chain joins TRBV14 to TRBJ1-4; D is uncertain. Germline CDR1 and CDR2: SGHDN and FVKESK. With 1 base removed from V and 16 bases from J, the gap between germline ends came to 19 bases. The CDR3 runs 14 residues.